The next 30 T cell receptor beta chains were all read from a single sample in a study of blood T cells in healthy people across ages. With a J-beta primer mix and a sample-barcoded 5' primer, a second PCR ran about 6 to 11 cycles. TCRdb re-called the 5' RACE reads with MiXCR, one entry per CDR3 protein. The sample shows about 1.8 million distinct CDR3 sequences, just under 50% of them seen only once. The sample was blood. These receptors were obtained from a woman aged 40 to 55 in good health.

The chain recombines TRBV7-6 with TRBJ1-5, with a tentative D call TRBD1 (5 bases). CDR1 and CDR2 from the germline V gene are SGHVS and FNYEAQ. The CDR3 is 17 residues long. The ends were cut back, 5 bases at V and 0 bases at J, with 17 bases in the middle. The CDR3 DNA is TGTGCCAGCAGCACTGGGACGGATCCCTATAGCAATCAGCCCCAGCATTTT. Translation: CASSTGTDPYSNQPQHF.

The chain couples TRBV12-3 or TRBV12-4 to TRBJ2-4, with D possibly matching TRBD1 (6 bases). This CDR3 has 20 residues. Deletions cut 5 bases from V and 0 bases from J, with 26 bases between. The CDR3 is CASSPTWDTTNSVAKNIQYF. The DNA of the CDR3 is TGTGCCAGCAGTCCAACATGGGACACGACGAATTCCGTAGCCAAAAACATTCAGTACTTC.

The rearrangement joins TRBV6-2 or TRBV6-3 to TRBJ1-5, with D uncertain. The V and J ends lost 6 bases and 6 bases respectively, with 15 bases between them. This CDR3 is 14 amino acids long. Germline V CDR1 and CDR2: MNHEY, SVGEGT. CDR3 region: CASSPMGLGQPQHF. The DNA for the CDR3 is TGTGCCAGCAGCCCCATGGGGTTGGGTCAGCCCCAGCATTTT.

This clonotype appeared a single time. The CDR3 protein is CASSLHGRTYGYTF. The DNA for the CDR3 is TGCGCCAGCAGCTTGCATGGACGGACCTATGGCTACACCTTC. V gene TRBV5-1 combines with J gene TRBJ1-2; no reliable D call. Trimming left V 1 base short and J 4 bases short, with 11 bases between. The CDR3 length is 14 residues. Germline V gene data show CDR1 as SGHRS and CDR2 as YFSETQ.

This sequence joins TRBV7-9 and TRBJ2-6; 9 nucleotides line up with TRBD1. Germline CDR1 reads SEHNR; CDR2 reads FQNEAQ (reference sequence). The CDR3 covers 17 residues. V lost 4 bases and J lost 4; bases outside the gene matches: 8. The CDR3 sequence: CASSYRDRVTGANVLTF. In DNA form, the CDR3 reads TGTGCCAGCAGCTACCGGGACAGGGTGACCGGGGCCAACGTCCTGACTTTC.

This clonotype was detected a few times. The rearrangement uses TRBV7-3 and TRBJ2-5; D is undetermined. The length of the CDR3 is 12 residues. CDR1 SGHTA and CDR2 FQGTGA come from the germline V gene. Trimming took off 5 bases at V and 7 bases at J, with 11 bases between the two ends. This CDR3 reads CASSPAVGTQYF. CDR3 nucleotides: TGTGCCAGCAGCCCAGCCGTCGGGACCCAGTACTTC.

Comments on this clonotype: Because it lacks the conserved phenylalanine or tryptophan at the end, this CDR3 is likely a read error. The CDR3 sequence: CASSGGDLLREETQYS. Here the CDR3 DNA reads TGTGCCAGCAGTGGGGGCGACCTCCTAAGAGAAGAGACCCAGTACTCC. The chain is built from TRBV12-3 or TRBV12-4 and TRBJ2-5, with a weak D call TRBD1 (6 bases). Trimming removed 5 bases from V and 3 bases from J, with 19 bases in between. This CDR3 contains 16 residues.

The chain employs TRBV6-5 and TRBJ2-5; TRBD2 matches 10 bases. The CDR3 has 16 residues. Germline CDR1 reads MNHEY; CDR2 reads SVGAGI. V shed 1 base, J shed 5 bases, and the junction held 7 bases outside the gene matches. CDR3 in DNA: TGTGCCAGCAGTTACTTCAGCGGGGGGGCCTTCGAGACCCAGTACTTC. This codes for CASSYFSGGAFETQYF.

The V call is TRBV29-1, the J call TRBJ2-3; 9 bases fit TRBD1. With 2 bases clipped from V and 2 bases from J, the junction kept 11 bases outside the gene matches. The germline gives CDR1 SQVTM, CDR2 ANQGSEA. The CDR3 contains 17 residues. DNA of the CDR3: TGCAGCGTTGAAACCCCGCCGGGACAGGGATCCACAGATACGCAGTATTTT. Its translation is CSVETPPGQGSTDTQYF.

A single count supports this clonotype. The genes are TRBV28 and TRBJ2-7; 9 bases align to TRBD2. Germline loops: CDR1 MDHEN, CDR2 SYDVKM. J gave up 7 bases and V 5 bases, and 12 bases lay outside the gene matches. CDR3 length equals 15 residues. CDR3: CASSQRGVPYNEQYF. The CDR3 DNA sequence: TGTGCCAGCAGTCAGCGGGGGGTCCCCTACAATGAGCAGTACTTC.

The table lists this clonotype with a few counts. The CDR3 nucleotides are TGCAGCGTTTCTGTCGTAACCTACAATGAGCAGTACTTC. Amino acid sequence: CSVSVVTYNEQYF. The rearrangement uses TRBV29-1 and TRBJ2-5; D is ambiguous. Per the germline V gene, CDR1 is SQVTM and CDR2 is ANQGSEA. The CDR3 has 13 residues. V was cut by 5 bases and J by 11 bases, with 21 bases left in between.

V usage is TRBV6-5 and J usage is TRBJ2-4; 8 bases are shared with TRBD1. J gave up 5 bases and V 2 bases, and 11 bases lay outside the gene matches. CDR3 length equals 17 residues. CDR1 is MNHEY and CDR2 is SVGAGI in the germline V gene. CDR3 coding DNA: TGTGCCAGCAGTTACACCCTCGGACAGGGCGAACAAAACATTCAGTACTTC. It specifies CASSYTLGQGEQNIQYF.

J is TRBJ1-2 and V is TRBV7-2, with D possibly matching TRBD1 (5 bases). The germline gives CDR1 SGHTA, CDR2 FQGNSA. The CDR3 loop spans 14 amino acids. Between the trimmed V and J ends, which lost 5 bases and 4 bases, there was a span of 14 bases. The CDR3 sequence: CASSPPGTSYGYTF. CDR3 DNA sequence: TGTGCCAGCAGCCCTCCCGGGACGTCCTATGGCTACACCTTC.

Notes on this clonotype: One end of the junction is discordant with germline, which a read error may explain. The chain is built from TRBV7-2 and TRBJ2-3; D may be TRBD2 (6 bases). Looked up from germline, CDR1 is SGHTA and CDR2 is FQGNSA. The CDR3 consists of 18 residues. This CDR3 reads CANSYATHGEAAPDTQYF. The CDR3 DNA follows: TGTGCCAACAGCTATGCAACCCACGGGGAGGCGGCTCCAGATACGCAGTATTTT. The variable domain in full, completed from reference TRBV7-2 and TRBJ2-3, reads GAGVSQSPSNKVTEKGKDVELRCDPISGHTALYWYRQSLGQGLEFLIYFQGNSAPDKSGLPSDRFSAERTGGSVSTLTIQRTQQEDSAVYLCANSYATHGEAAPDTQYFGPGTRLTVL.

The chain joins TRBV4-3 to TRBJ1-2; possibly TRBD1 for D (5 bases). CDR1 and CDR2 from the germline V gene are LGHNA and YSLEER. CDR3 length: 15 residues. Trimming took 2 bases from V and 4 from J, leaving 14 bases between them. The CDR3 DNA reads as TGCGCCAGCAGCCAATCAGGGCAGGGAGGCTATGGCTACACCTTC. It encodes CASSQSGQGGYGYTF.

This clonotype was detected only once. V and J are TRBV20-1 and TRBJ2-1; D gene uncertain. Looked up from germline, CDR1 is DFQATT and CDR2 is SNEGSKA (reference sequence). CDR3 length: 14 residues. V lost 4 bases to trimming and J lost 9 bases, with 19 bases between them. CDR3 amino acids: CSANLDGWAAEQFF. DNA for the CDR3: TGCAGTGCTAATTTGGACGGGTGGGCGGCTGAGCAGTTCTTC.

Only a few counts were recorded for this clonotype. J is TRBJ1-1 and V is TRBV6-5; no firm D call. V was cut by 2 bases and J by 4 bases, with 11 bases left in between. Germline V lookup: CDR1 MNHEY, CDR2 SVGAGI. The CDR3 has 14 amino acids. For the CDR3, the DNA is TGTGCCAGCAGTTACCGGGCGGAGGTCACTGAAGCTTTCTTT. Residues: CASSYRAEVTEAFF.

The chain couples TRBV5-6 to TRBJ2-7, with a weak D call TRBD2 (5 bases). V dropped 5 bases and J dropped 3 bases, with 12 bases sitting between them. The CDR3 is 13 amino acids. The germline CDR1 and CDR2 sequences are SGHDT and YYEEEE. The CDR3 spells CASRLGSLYEQYF. The CDR3 nucleotides read TGTGCCAGCAGACTAGGATCACTCTACGAGCAGTACTTC.

Concerning this clonotype itself: The junction shows a germline mismatch at one end, possibly a read error. The rearrangement uses TRBV6-5 and TRBJ2-7; TRBD2 is a possible D gene (5 bases). The CDR3 extends over 13 amino acids. The germline gives CDR1 MNHEY, CDR2 SVGAGI. CDR3 loop: CASSDSNSAEQYF. In DNA form, the CDR3 reads TGTGCCAGCAGTGACTCGAATAGCGCCGAGCAGTACTTC.

The J gene is TRBJ1-2, the V gene TRBV10-3; 9 nucleotides align to TRBD1. The germline V gene encodes CDR1 ENHRY and CDR2 SYGVKD. The CDR3 is made up of 12 amino acids. V lost 8 bases to trimming and J lost 8 bases; unmatched junction nucleotides: 6. The CDR3 loop reads CAIGGTGRGYTF. CDR3 nucleotides: TGTGCCATCGGGGGGACAGGGAGAGGCTACACCTTC.

This clonotype was seen only a few times. V usage is TRBV29-1 and J usage is TRBJ2-6; TRBD1 might be the D (5 bases). The germline CDR1 and CDR2 sequences are SQVTM and ANQGSEA. Trimming stripped 1 base from V and 4 bases from J, with 11 bases between. The CDR3 loop spans 15 amino acids. CDR3 sequence: CSVEAQGSGANVLTF. The CDR3 DNA follows: TGCAGCGTTGAAGCTCAGGGATCCGGGGCCAACGTCCTGACTTTC.

The V call is TRBV9, the J call TRBJ1-2; tentative D call: TRBD1 (6 bases). The germline V and J ends were trimmed by 3 bases and 7 bases, with 13 bases remaining between them. This CDR3 contains 13 residues. The germline V gene has CDR1 SGDLS and CDR2 YYNGEE. The CDR3 nucleotides read TGTGCCAGCAGCGCAGGACAGTCGACTGGCTACACCTTC. It codes for CASSAGQSTGYTF.

Regarding this clonotype: The junction shows a germline mismatch at one end, possibly a read error. The chain joins TRBV28 to TRBJ2-7; 10 bases map to TRBD1. CDR3 length equals 14 residues. The germline V gene encodes CDR1 MDHEN and CDR2 SYDVKM. The CDR3 spells CVSSLGTGVYEQYF. CDR3 sequence (DNA): TGTGTCAGCAGTTTAGGGACAGGGGTCTACGAGCAGTACTTC.

The chain carries TRBV7-2 and TRBJ2-4; 7 positions match TRBD1. J was trimmed by 8 bases and V by 1 base; bases with no gene match: 8. Germline V CDR1 and CDR2: SGHTA, FQGNSA. There are 15 residues in the CDR3. CDR3 bases: TGTGCCAGCAGCTTAGGAAGGGGACAGAGGGACATTCAGTACTTC. Protein product: CASSLGRGQRDIQYF.

This clonotype was detected only once. The chain uses TRBV5-1 and TRBJ2-5; D remains unclear. Trimming left V 10 bases short and J 5 bases short, with 12 bases between. CDR3 length equals 11 residues. CDR1 is SGHRS and CDR2 is YFSETQ in the germline V gene. The CDR3 sequence: CAGFVGETQYF. The CDR3 nucleotides are TGCGCCGGCTTTGTGGGCGAGACCCAGTACTTC.

The chain is built from TRBV4-3 and TRBJ1-4; no clear D gene. CDR3 length: 16 amino acids. Trimming left V 0 bases short and J 8 bases short, with 16 bases between. CDR1 is LGHNA and CDR2 is YSLEER in the germline V gene. The CDR3 sequence: CASSQDREGIEEKLFF. In nucleotides, the CDR3 is TGCGCCAGCAGCCAAGATCGGGAAGGGATTGAAGAAAAACTGTTTTTT.

The count of this clonotype is one. The chain couples TRBV24-1 to TRBJ2-1; D remains ambiguous. The J call may be incorrect, as the DNA end agrees better with TRBJ2-7. Germline values: CDR1 KGHDR, CDR2 SFDVKD. This CDR3 comprises 13 residues. The CDR3 sequence: CATRDGTYNEQYF. In DNA form, the CDR3 reads TGTGCCACCAGGGACGGAACCTACAATGAGCAGTACTTC.

A remark on this clonotype: Its ends do not fully match the called genes, so a read error is possible. The chain combines TRBV20-1 with TRBJ2-1; 12 nucleotides align to TRBD2. The CDR3 length is 20 residues. Germline CDR1 is DFQATT and CDR2 is SNEGSKA (reference sequence). CDR3 region: CSARDLPGASGGASYNEQFF. Written as DNA, the CDR3 is TGCAGTGCTAGAGACCTACCCGGGGCTAGCGGGGGGGCTTCTTACAACGAGCAGTTCTTC.

The rearrangement uses TRBV20-1 and TRBJ2-5; D gene uncertain. This CDR3 contains 11 residues. Germline V lookup: CDR1 DFQATT, CDR2 SNEGSKA (reference sequence). V dropped 7 bases and J dropped 1 base, with 7 bases sitting between them. The CDR3 sequence: CSGRIQETQYF. CDR3 nucleotide sequence: TGCAGTGGGCGCATCCAAGAGACCCAGTACTTC.

This clonotype occurred a few times. The rearrangement joins TRBV20-1 to TRBJ2-1; D gene ambiguous. V was trimmed by 3 bases and J by 3 bases, leaving 9 bases between them. The CDR3 totals 13 residues. The V gene's germline CDR1 is DFQATT and CDR2 SNEGSKA (reference sequence). CDR3 amino acids: CSASQDGYNEQFF. DNA of the CDR3: TGCAGTGCTAGCCAGGACGGCTACAATGAGCAGTTCTTC.